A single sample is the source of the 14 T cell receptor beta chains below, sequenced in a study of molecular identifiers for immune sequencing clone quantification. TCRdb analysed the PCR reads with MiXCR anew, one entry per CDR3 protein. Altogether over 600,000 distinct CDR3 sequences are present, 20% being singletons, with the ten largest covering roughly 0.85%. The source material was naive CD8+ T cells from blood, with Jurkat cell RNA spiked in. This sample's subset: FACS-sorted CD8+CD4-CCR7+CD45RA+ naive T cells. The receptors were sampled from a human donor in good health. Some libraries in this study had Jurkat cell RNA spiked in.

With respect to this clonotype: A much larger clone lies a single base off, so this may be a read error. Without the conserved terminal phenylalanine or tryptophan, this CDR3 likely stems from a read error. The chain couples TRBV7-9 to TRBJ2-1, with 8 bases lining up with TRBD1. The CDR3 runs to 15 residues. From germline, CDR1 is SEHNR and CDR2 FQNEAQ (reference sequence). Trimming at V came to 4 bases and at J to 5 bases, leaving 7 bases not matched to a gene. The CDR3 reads CASSSSDRADNEQFL. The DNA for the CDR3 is TGTGCCAGCAGCTCCTCGGACAGGGCCGACAATGAGCAGTTCCTC.

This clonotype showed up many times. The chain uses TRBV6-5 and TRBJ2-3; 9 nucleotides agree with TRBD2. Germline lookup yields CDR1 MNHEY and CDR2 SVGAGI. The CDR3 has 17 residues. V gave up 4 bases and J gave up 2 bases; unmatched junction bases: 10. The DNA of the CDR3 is TGTGCCAGCAGTTTGGGGACTAGCCCAGCCTCCACAGATACGCAGTATTTT. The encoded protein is CASSLGTSPASTDTQYF.

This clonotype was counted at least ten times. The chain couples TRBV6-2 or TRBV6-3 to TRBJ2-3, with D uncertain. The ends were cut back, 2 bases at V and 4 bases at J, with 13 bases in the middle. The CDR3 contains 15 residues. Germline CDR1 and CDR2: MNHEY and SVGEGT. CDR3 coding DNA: TGTGCCAGCAGTTACGCAGGACCCCGCTCAGATACGCAGTATTTT. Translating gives CASSYAGPRSDTQYF.

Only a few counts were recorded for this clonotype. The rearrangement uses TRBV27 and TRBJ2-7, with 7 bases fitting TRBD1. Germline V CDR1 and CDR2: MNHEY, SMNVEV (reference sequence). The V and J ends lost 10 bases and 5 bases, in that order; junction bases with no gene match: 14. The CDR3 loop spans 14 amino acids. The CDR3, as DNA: TGTGCCACCGGTTCAGGGGGTAGTGCAGACGAGCAGTACTTC. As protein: CATGSGGSADEQYF.

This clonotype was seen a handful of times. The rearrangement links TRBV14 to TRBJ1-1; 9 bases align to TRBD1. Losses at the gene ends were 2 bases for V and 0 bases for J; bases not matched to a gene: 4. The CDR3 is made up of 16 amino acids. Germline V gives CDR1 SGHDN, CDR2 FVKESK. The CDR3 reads CASSQRTGGMNTEAFF. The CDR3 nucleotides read TGTGCCAGCAGCCAACGAACAGGGGGCATGAACACTGAAGCTTTCTTT.

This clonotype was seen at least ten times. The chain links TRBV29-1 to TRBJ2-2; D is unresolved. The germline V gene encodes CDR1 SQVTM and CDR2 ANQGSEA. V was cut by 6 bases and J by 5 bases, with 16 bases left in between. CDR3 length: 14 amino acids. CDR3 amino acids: CSVDPGLGTGELFF. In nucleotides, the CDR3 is TGCAGCGTGGACCCGGGTTTGGGGACCGGGGAGCTGTTTTTT.

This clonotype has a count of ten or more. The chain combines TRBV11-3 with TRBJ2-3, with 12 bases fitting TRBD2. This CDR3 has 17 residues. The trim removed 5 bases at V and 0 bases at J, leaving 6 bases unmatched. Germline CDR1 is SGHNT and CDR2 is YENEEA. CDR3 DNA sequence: TGTGCCAGCAGCCCCCCGACTAGCGGGGGTAGCACAGATACGCAGTATTTT. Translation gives CASSPPTSGGSTDTQYF.

In nucleotides, the CDR3 is TGCGCCAGCAGAGGATTGGCGGATAACTATGGCTACACCTTC. Its translation: CASRGLADNYGYTF. The gene calls are TRBV10-2 and TRBJ1-2; no firm D call. Germline CDR1 and CDR2: WSHSY and SAAADI. V dropped 6 bases and J dropped 1 base, with 12 bases sitting between them. The CDR3 covers 14 residues.

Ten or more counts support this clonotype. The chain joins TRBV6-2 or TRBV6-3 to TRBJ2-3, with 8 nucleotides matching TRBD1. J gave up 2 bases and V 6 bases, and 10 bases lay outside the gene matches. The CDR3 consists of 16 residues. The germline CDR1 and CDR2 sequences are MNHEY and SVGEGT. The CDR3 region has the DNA TGTGCCAGCAGCTGGGACAGGTCTACAATCACAGATACGCAGTATTTT. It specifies CASSWDRSTITDTQYF.

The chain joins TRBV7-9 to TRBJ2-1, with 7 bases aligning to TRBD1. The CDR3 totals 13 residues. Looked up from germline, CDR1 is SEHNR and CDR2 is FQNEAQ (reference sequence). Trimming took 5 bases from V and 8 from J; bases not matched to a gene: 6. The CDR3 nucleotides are TGTGCCAGCAGCCCGCAGACAGGGTATGAGCAGTTCTTC. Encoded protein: CASSPQTGYEQFF.

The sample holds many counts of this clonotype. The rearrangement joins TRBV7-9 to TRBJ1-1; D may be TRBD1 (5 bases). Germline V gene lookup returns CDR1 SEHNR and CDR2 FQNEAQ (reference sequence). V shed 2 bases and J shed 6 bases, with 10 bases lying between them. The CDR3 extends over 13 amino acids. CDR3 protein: CASSLSWGAEAFF. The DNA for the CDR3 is TGTGCCAGCAGCTTATCTTGGGGCGCTGAAGCTTTCTTT.

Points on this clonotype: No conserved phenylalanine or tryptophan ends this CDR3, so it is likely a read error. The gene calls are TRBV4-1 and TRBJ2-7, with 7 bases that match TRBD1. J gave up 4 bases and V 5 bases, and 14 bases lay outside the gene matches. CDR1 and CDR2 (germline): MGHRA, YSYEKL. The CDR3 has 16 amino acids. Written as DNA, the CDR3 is TGCGCCAGCAGCGATAGGGGACAGACCGCGTTTTACGAGCAGTACCTC. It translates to CASSDRGQTAFYEQYL.

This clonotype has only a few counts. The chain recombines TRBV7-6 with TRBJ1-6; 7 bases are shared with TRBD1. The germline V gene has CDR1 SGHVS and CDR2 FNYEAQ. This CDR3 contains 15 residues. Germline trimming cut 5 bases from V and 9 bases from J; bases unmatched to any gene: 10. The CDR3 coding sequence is TGTGCCAGCAGCCCCCGGACAGGCGCCGCTTCACCCCTCCACTTT. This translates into CASSPRTGAASPLHF.

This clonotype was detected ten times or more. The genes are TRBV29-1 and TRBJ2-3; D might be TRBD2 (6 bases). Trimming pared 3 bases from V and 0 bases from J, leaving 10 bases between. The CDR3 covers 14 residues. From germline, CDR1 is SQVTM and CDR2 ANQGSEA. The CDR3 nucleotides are TGCAGCGTTGAGTTTAGCGGTAGCACAGATACGCAGTATTTT. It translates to CSVEFSGSTDTQYF.